The clone carrying this T cell receptor (beta chain) was counted many times. Germline V gene lookup returns CDR1 GTSNPN and CDR2 SVGIG (reference sequence). The CDR3 contains 12 residues. Trimming cost V 2 bases and J 3 bases, with 7 bases left between them. The data were taken from a study of T cells in Graves' hyperthyroidism and ophthalmopathy. TCR beta CDR3 regions were amplified from RNA transcripts. First-round RT-PCR of the TCR CDR3 relied on the HTBI primer set. TCRdb re-called the multiplex PCR reads with MiXCR, one entry per CDR3 protein. The sample comprises about half a million distinct CDR3 sequences, around 21% of which are singletons, and about a quarter rests with the top ten. The diagnostic basis comprised clinical symptoms, serum thyroxine and TRAb, thyroid ultrasound and orbital computed tomography.

V is TRBV30 and J is TRBJ1-2; D not resolved. Sequenced sample: blood. This sequence originates from a man between 18 and 35 years old with Graves' hyperthyroidism. CDR3 residues: CAWSPGYYGYTF. Written as DNA, the CDR3 is TGTGCCTGGAGTCCCGGGTACTATGGCTACACCTTC.